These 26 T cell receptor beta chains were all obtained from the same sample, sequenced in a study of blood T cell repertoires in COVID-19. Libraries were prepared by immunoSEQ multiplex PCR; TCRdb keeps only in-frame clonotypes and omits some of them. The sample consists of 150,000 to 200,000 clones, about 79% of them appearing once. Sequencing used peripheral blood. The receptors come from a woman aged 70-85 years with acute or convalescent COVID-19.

Written as DNA, the CDR3 is TGTGCCATCAGAGGGGGACAGGGAGAGACCCAGTACTTC. Translation gives CAIRGGQGETQYF. V gene TRBV10-3 combines with J gene TRBJ2-5, with 9 bases aligning to TRBD1. The CDR3 covers 13 residues. The germline V gene encodes CDR1 ENHRY and CDR2 SYGVKD. J was trimmed by 4 bases and V by 6 bases; bases with no gene match: 3.

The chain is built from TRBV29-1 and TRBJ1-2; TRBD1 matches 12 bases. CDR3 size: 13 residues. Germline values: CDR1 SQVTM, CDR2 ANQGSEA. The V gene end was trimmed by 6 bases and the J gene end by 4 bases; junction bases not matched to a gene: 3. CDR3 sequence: CSVGTGGAYGYTF. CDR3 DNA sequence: TGCAGCGTCGGGACAGGGGGCGCCTATGGCTACACCTTC.

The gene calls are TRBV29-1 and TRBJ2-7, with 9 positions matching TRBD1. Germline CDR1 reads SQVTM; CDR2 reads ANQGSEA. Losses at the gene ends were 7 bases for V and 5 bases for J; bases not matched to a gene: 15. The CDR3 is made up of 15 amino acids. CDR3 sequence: CSGSAGTGPLNEQYF. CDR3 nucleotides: TGCAGCGGATCTGCAGGGACAGGGCCCCTGAACGAGCAGTACTTC.

In DNA form, the CDR3 reads TGTGCTAGTGTTCCGTTAACAGGGTCAGATACGCAGTATTTT. Translation: CASVPLTGSDTQYF. The chain combines TRBV12-5 with TRBJ2-3; TRBD1 might be the D (6 bases). This CDR3 spans 14 amino acids. From germline, CDR1 is LGHNT and CDR2 FRNRAP. Trimming left V 7 bases short and J 4 bases short, with 15 bases between.

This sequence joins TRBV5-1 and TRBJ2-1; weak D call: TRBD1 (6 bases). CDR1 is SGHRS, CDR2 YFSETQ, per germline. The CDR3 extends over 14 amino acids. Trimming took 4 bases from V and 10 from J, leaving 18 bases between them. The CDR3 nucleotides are TGCGCCAGCAGCACTCTACAGGGCGGCGAGGAGCAGTTCTTC. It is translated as CASSTLQGGEEQFF.

CDR3 nucleotide sequence: TGTGCCTGGAGTTCGGGGGGCTCGGGGTCACCCCTCCACTTT. This sequence encodes CAWSSGGSGSPLHF. The chain combines TRBV30 with TRBJ1-6; perhaps TRBD1 as D (6 bases). The CDR3 contains 14 residues. V was cut by 2 bases and J by 10 bases, with 15 bases left in between. Germline CDR1 GTSNPN, CDR2 SVGIG (reference sequence).

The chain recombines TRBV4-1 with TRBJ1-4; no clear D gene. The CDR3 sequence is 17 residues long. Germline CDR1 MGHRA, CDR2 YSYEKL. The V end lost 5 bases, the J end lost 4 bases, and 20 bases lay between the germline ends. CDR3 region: CASSAQPMGGRNEKLFF. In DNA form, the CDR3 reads TGCGCCAGCAGCGCCCAACCAATGGGAGGGCGTAATGAAAAACTGTTTTTT.

CDR3 sequence: CASSAPGQAPGGTEAFF. DNA for the CDR3: TGCGCCAGCAGCGCTCCGGGACAGGCCCCGGGGGGCACTGAAGCTTTCTTT. This chain links TRBV5-1 with TRBJ1-1; 8 bases are shared with TRBD1. The germline V gene has CDR1 SGHRS and CDR2 YFSETQ. With 4 bases clipped from V and 4 bases from J, the junction kept 15 bases outside the gene matches. The CDR3 is 17 amino acids.

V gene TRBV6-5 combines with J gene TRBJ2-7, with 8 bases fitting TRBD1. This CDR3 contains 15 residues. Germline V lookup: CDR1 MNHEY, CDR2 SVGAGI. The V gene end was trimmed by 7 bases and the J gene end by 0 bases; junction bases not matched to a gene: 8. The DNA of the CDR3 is TGTGCCAGCATTATGGAGGACAGGGTCTCCTACGAGCAGTACTTC. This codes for CASIMEDRVSYEQYF.

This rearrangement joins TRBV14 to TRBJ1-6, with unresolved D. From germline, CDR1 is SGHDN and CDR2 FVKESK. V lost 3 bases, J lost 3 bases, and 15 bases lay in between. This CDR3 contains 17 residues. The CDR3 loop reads CASSQTFGRDYNSPLHF. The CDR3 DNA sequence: TGTGCCAGCAGCCAGACCTTTGGACGGGACTATAATTCACCCCTCCACTTT.

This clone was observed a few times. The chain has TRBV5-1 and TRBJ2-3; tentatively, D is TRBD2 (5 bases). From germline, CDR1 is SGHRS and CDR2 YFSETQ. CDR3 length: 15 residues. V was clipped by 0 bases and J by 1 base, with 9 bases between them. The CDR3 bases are TGCGCCAGCAGCTTGGAAGCGGTTCGCACAGATACGCAGTATTTT. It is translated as CASSLEAVRTDTQYF.

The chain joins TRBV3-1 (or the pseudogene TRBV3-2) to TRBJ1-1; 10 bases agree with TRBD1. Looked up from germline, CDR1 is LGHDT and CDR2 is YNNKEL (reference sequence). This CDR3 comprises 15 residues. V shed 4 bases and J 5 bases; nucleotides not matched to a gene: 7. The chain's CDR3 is CASSPNRDRGTEAFF. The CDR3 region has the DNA TGTGCCAGCAGCCCAAACCGGGACAGGGGTACTGAAGCTTTCTTT.

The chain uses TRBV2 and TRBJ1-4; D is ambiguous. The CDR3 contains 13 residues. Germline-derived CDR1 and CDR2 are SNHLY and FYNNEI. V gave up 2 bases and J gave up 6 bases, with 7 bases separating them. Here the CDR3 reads CASSERGYEKLFF. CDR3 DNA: TGTGCCAGCAGTGAACGAGGGTATGAAAAACTGTTTTTT.

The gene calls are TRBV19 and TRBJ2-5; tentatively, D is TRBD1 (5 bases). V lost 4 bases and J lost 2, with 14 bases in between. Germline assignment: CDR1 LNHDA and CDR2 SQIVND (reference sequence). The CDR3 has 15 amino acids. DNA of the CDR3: TGTGCCAGTAGTACCTTCAGGGCAGGGCAAGAGACCCAGTACTTC. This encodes CASSTFRAGQETQYF.

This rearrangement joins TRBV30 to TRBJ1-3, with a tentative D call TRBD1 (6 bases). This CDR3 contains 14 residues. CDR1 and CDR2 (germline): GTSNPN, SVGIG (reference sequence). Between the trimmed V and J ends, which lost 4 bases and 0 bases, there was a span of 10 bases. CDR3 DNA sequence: TGTGCCTGGACAACAGGGAGCTCTGGAAACACCATATATTTT. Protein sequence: CAWTTGSSGNTIYF.

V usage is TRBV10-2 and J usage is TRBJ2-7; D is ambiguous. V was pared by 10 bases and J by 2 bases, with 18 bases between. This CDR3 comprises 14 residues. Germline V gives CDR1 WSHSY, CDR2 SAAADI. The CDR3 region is CATLDGRPAYEQYF. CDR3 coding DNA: TGCGCCACCTTAGATGGCAGGCCCGCCTACGAGCAGTACTTC.

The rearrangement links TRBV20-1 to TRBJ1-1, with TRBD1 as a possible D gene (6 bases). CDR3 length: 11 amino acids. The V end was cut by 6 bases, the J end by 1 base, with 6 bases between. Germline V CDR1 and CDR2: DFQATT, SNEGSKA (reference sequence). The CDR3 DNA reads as TGCAGTGCGGACAGGAACACTGAAGCTTTCTTT. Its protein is CSADRNTEAFF.

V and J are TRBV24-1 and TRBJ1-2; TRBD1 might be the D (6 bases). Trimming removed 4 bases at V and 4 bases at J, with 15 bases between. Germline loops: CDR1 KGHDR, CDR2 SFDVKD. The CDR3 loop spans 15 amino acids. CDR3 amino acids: CATSDPGGGIYGYTF. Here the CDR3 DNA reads TGTGCCACCAGTGACCCTGGGGGGGGCATCTATGGCTACACCTTC.

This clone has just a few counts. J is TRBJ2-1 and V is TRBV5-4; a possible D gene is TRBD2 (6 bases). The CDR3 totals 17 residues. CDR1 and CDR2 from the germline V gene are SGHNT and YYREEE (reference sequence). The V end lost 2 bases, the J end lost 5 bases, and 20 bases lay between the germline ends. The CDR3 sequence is CASSFPYSGGDHNEQFF. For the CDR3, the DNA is TGTGCCAGCAGCTTTCCTTATAGCGGAGGGGACCACAATGAGCAGTTCTTC.

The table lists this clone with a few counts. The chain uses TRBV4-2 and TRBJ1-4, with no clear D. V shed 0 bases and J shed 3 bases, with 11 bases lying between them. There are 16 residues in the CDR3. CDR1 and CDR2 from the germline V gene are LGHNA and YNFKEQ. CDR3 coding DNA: TGTGCCAGCAGCCAAGATTTCGGGGTGGCTAATGAAAAACTGTTTTTT. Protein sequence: CASSQDFGVANEKLFF.

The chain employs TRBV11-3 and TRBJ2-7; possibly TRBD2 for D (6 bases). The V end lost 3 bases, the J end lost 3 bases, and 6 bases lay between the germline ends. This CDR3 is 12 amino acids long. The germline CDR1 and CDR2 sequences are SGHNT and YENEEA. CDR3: CASSFGGYEQYF. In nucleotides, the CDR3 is TGTGCCAGCAGCTTCGGGGGCTACGAGCAGTACTTC.

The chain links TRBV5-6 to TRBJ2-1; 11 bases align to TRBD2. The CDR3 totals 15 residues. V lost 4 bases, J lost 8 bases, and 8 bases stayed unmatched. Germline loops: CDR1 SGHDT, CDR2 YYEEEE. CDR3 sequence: CASSRFSGRGYEQFF. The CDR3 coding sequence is TGTGCCAGCAGCCGGTTTAGCGGGAGGGGGTATGAGCAGTTCTTC.

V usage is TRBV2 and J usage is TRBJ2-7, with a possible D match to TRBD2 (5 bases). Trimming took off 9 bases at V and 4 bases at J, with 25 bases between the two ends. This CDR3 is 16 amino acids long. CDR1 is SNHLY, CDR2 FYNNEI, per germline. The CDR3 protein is CASRVPSIDLGYEQYF. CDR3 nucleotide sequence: TGTGCCAGTAGAGTCCCTAGCATAGATCTCGGTTACGAGCAGTACTTC.

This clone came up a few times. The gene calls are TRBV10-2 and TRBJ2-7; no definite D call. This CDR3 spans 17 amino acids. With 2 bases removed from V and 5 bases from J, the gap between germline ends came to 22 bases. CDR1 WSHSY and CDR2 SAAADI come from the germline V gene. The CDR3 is CASSERSPELSRHEQYF. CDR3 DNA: TGCGCCAGCAGTGAGCGGTCCCCTGAGCTCTCCCGCCACGAGCAGTACTTC.

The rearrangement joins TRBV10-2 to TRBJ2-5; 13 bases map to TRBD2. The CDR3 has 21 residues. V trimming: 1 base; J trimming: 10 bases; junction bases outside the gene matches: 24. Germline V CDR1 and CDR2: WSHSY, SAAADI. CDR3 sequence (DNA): TGCGCCAGCAGTGAGTTGTTTGGGGGACTAGCGGGACGACCGTCCCGGGAGGGCCAGTACTTC. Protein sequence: CASSELFGGLAGRPSREGQYF.

The CDR3 DNA is TGTGCCAGCAGCTTAGGTAGTGGGAGCCCGTTCGAGACCCAGTACTTC. It encodes CASSLGSGSPFETQYF. The chain is built from TRBV11-3 and TRBJ2-5; TRBD2 might be the D (5 bases). Germline CDR1 reads SGHNT; CDR2 reads YENEEA. Trimming pared 1 base from V and 5 bases from J, leaving 17 bases between. CDR3 size: 16 residues. Using reference TRBV11-3 and TRBJ2-5 for the parts outside the CDR3, the full variable domain is EAGVVQSPRYKIIEKKQPVAFWCNPISGHNTLYWYLQNLGQGPELLIRYENEEAVDDSQLPKDRFSAERLKGVDSTLKIQPAELGDSAVYLCASSLGSGSPFETQYFGPGTRLLVL.